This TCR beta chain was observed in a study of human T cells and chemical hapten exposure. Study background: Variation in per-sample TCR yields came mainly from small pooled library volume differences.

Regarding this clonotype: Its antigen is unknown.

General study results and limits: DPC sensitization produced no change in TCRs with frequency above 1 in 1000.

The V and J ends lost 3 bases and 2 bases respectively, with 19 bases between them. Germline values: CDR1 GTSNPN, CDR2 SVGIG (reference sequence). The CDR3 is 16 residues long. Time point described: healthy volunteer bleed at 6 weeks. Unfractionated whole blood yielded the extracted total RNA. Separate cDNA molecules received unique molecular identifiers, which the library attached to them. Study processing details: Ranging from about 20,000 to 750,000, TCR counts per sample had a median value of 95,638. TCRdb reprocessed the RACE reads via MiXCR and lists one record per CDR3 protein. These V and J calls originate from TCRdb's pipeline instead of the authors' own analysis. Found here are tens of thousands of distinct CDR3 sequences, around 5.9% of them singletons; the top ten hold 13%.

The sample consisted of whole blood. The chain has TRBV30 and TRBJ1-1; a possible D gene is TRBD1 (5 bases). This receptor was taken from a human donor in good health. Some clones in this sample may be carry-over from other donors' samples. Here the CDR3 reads CAWRQYTMWGNTEAFF. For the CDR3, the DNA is TGTGCCTGGAGGCAGTACACGATGTGGGGCAACACTGAAGCTTTCTTT.